The 31 T cell receptor beta chains below all came from one sample that was sequenced in a study of shared clonotypes between healthy human individuals. The assay was immunoSEQ multiplex PCR, and TCRdb's table has in-frame clones only and misses some. In the table there are about 1.9 million clones, around 93% of which are singletons. Terminally differentiated effector memory CD45RA+ cells were excluded from the naive CD8 cells, which were CD45RO-negative and positively selected for CCR7. The sequenced sample was naive CD8+ T cells from PBMCs. The receptors shown here come from a young man in good health. Some clones in this sample may be carry-over from other donors' samples.

On this clone itself: Other DNA sequences within the sample encode an identical CDR3. The genes are TRBV9 and TRBJ2-7; no definite D call. This CDR3 spans 11 amino acids. V gave up 2 bases and J gave up 1 base, with 1 base separating them. Germline V gene data show CDR1 as SGDLS and CDR2 as YYNGEE. CDR3 sequence (DNA): TGTGCCAGCAGCGTGTCCTACGAGCAGTACTTC. As protein: CASSVSYEQYF.

Worth noting for this clone: At the DNA level, this CDR3 is encoded by other sequences in the same sample as well. The CDR3: CASSFRDRGYEQYF. In nucleotides, the CDR3 is TGTGCCAGCAGTTTCCGGGACAGGGGGTACGAGCAGTACTTC. The gene calls are TRBV27 and TRBJ2-7; TRBD1 matches at 11 bases. V gave up 3 bases and J gave up 4 bases; unmatched junction bases: 2. Germline V CDR1 and CDR2: MNHEY, SMNVEV (reference sequence). This CDR3 spans 14 amino acids.

DNA for the CDR3: TGTGCCAGCTTCGAGGGGGGGTCGGGAGAGACCCAGTACTTC. Translated: CASFEGGSGETQYF. The chain combines TRBV28 with TRBJ2-5, with a weak D call TRBD2 (7 bases). V lost 8 bases and J lost 4, with 17 bases in between. The CDR3 has 14 amino acids. Looked up from germline, CDR1 is MDHEN and CDR2 is SYDVKM.

The chain combines TRBV7-9 with TRBJ2-1; 7 nucleotides line up with TRBD2. Germline assignment: CDR1 SEHNR and CDR2 FQNEAQ (reference sequence). J lost 8 bases, V lost 2 bases, and 9 bases had no gene match. The CDR3 runs to 15 residues. As DNA, the CDR3 is TGTGCCAGCAGCTTAACGACTAGCCCAGAGGATGAGCAGTTCTTC. Protein sequence: CASSLTTSPEDEQFF.

The chain joins TRBV4-2 to TRBJ1-2; D is uncertain. The CDR3 has 15 amino acids. V lost 1 base, J lost 6 bases, and 15 bases lay in between. Germline V gene sequence: CDR1 LGHNA, CDR2 YNFKEQ. CDR3 region: CASSQGTDGGDGYTF. CDR3 bases: TGTGCCAGCAGCCAAGGGACCGACGGAGGCGATGGCTACACCTTC.

This chain joins TRBV11-2 and TRBJ1-1; 9 bases are shared with TRBD1. Unmatched junction bases numbered 8, after V lost 5 bases and J lost 1 base. Germline CDR1 and CDR2: SGHAT and FQNNGV. CDR3 length: 16 amino acids. The CDR3 loop reads CASSPSGTGWNTEAFF. The CDR3 bases are TGTGCCAGCAGCCCATCCGGGACAGGGTGGAACACTGAAGCTTTCTTT.

This clone was picked up a small number of times. The genes are TRBV28 and TRBJ1-5, with D maybe TRBD1 (6 bases). The germline V and J ends were trimmed by 6 bases and 1 base, with 7 bases remaining between them. The CDR3 totals 13 residues. CDR1 is MDHEN and CDR2 is SYDVKM in the germline V gene. In nucleotides, the CDR3 is TGTGCCAGCAGCCAGGGGAGCAATCAGCCCCAGCATTTT. Translation: CASSQGSNQPQHF.

Comment on this clone: The same CDR3 is also encoded by other DNA sequences in this sample. V and J are TRBV19 and TRBJ2-7; D unclear. The germline V gene encodes CDR1 LNHDA and CDR2 SQIVND (reference sequence). The CDR3 contains 14 residues. The V end lost 1 base, the J end lost 1 base, and 8 bases lay between the germline ends. The CDR3 sequence is CASSIGPGSYEQYF. The CDR3 DNA reads TGTGCCAGTAGTATAGGACCAGGATCCTACGAGCAGTACTTC.

V usage is TRBV28 and J usage is TRBJ2-3; tentatively, D is TRBD1 or TRBD2 (5 bases each). This CDR3 has 18 residues. The V gene's germline CDR1 is MDHEN and CDR2 SYDVKM. Trimming cost V 0 bases and J 0 bases, with 16 bases left between them. The CDR3 here is CASSLWGVGAASTDTQYF. CDR3 nucleotides: TGTGCCAGCAGTTTATGGGGGGTGGGAGCGGCTAGCACAGATACGCAGTATTTT.

The chain uses TRBV28 and TRBJ2-5; possibly TRBD1 or TRBD2 for D (5 bases each). The CDR3 length is 15 residues. Germline V gives CDR1 MDHEN, CDR2 SYDVKM. V gave up 5 bases and J gave up 4 bases, with 17 bases separating them. The CDR3 coding sequence is TGTGCCAGCAGTCCCCCTGTGGGGGAATCAGAGACCCAGTACTTC. Protein product: CASSPPVGESETQYF.

CDR3 residues: CASSLTRGTHEQYF. The CDR3 nucleotides are TGTGCCAGCAGCTTAACCAGAGGAACCCACGAGCAGTACTTC. This chain links TRBV7-3 with TRBJ2-7; no definite D call. V lost 0 bases and J lost 5, with 11 bases in between. Germline CDR1 is SGHTA and CDR2 is FQGTGA. This CDR3 region has 14 residues.

This sequence joins TRBV5-4 and TRBJ2-3; 8 nucleotides line up with TRBD1. The CDR3 is made up of 15 amino acids. J lost 1 base, V lost 4 bases, and 5 bases had no gene match. The germline V gene has CDR1 SGHNT and CDR2 YYREEE (reference sequence). For the CDR3, the DNA is TGTGCCAGCAGCCTAACGACAGGGGGCACAGATACGCAGTATTTT. Protein product: CASSLTTGGTDTQYF.

This chain connects TRBV10-3 to TRBJ2-5; D is uncertain. CDR1 and CDR2 from the germline V gene are ENHRY and SYGVKD. The CDR3 spans 16 residues. Deletions cut 2 bases from V and 4 bases from J, with 17 bases between. CDR3 DNA: TGTGCCATCAGTGAGGGTGTGCTAGACCCAGGAGAGACCCAGTACTTC. Its translation is CAISEGVLDPGETQYF.

The V and J genes are TRBV7-3 and TRBJ2-3; D may be TRBD2 (6 bases). Germline CDR1 reads SGHTA; CDR2 reads FQGTGA. The CDR3 covers 15 residues. Trimming stripped 8 bases from V and 3 bases from J, with 18 bases between. CDR3: CASGPRGSATDTQYF. CDR3 in DNA: TGTGCCAGCGGCCCGCGGGGTAGCGCGACAGATACGCAGTATTTT.

V is TRBV28 and J is TRBJ1-5; D gene unclear. The CDR3 totals 15 residues. The V end was cut by 3 bases, the J end by 7 bases, with 16 bases between. Germline V gene sequence: CDR1 MDHEN, CDR2 SYDVKM. This CDR3 reads CASSFSHRSGQPQHF. The CDR3 nucleotides are TGTGCCAGCAGTTTCTCACACCGGTCTGGCCAGCCCCAGCATTTT.

The J gene is TRBJ1-5, the V gene TRBV10-2; maybe TRBD1 (5 bases). This CDR3 is built from 15 residues. Germline CDR1 WSHSY, CDR2 SAAADI. Trimming took 6 bases from V and 4 from J, leaving 16 bases between them. This CDR3 reads CASSLPPGRNQPQHF. The DNA for the CDR3 is TGCGCCAGCAGCTTACCTCCGGGACGAAATCAGCCCCAGCATTTT.

The chain combines TRBV6-5 with TRBJ2-3; D might be TRBD1 or TRBD2, each matching 5 bases. The CDR3 totals 15 residues. Trimming took 0 bases from V and 1 from J, leaving 8 bases between them. The germline CDR1 and CDR2 sequences are MNHEY and SVGAGI. The CDR3 DNA follows: TGTGCCAGCAGTTACTCGAGGGGTCGCACAGATACGCAGTATTTT. Protein sequence: CASSYSRGRTDTQYF.

V usage is TRBV6-5 and J usage is TRBJ1-2, with D possibly TRBD1 on 6 matching bases. This CDR3 comprises 14 residues. Germline CDR1 is MNHEY and CDR2 is SVGAGI. With 2 bases removed from V and 4 bases from J, the gap between germline ends came to 11 bases. The CDR3 region is CASSYRGQPYGYTF. CDR3 DNA sequence: TGTGCCAGCAGTTACCGAGGACAGCCCTATGGCTACACCTTC.

On this clone itself: The sample holds other DNA sequences that translate to the same CDR3. The V call is TRBV28, the J call TRBJ1-1; D possibly corresponds to TRBD1 (6 bases). The CDR3 runs 13 residues. Germline-derived CDR1 and CDR2 are MDHEN and SYDVKM. V lost 3 bases and J lost 1, with 6 bases in between. As DNA, the CDR3 is TGTGCCAGCAGTTTGGGGGCGAACACTGAAGCTTTCTTT. This encodes CASSLGANTEAFF.

The CDR3 protein is CAISRSSYNEQFF. The CDR3 region has the DNA TGTGCCATCTCTAGGAGCTCCTACAATGAGCAGTTCTTC. The rearrangement uses TRBV10-3 and TRBJ2-1, with unresolved D. In germline, CDR1 is ENHRY, CDR2 SYGVKD. The CDR3 is 13 amino acids. V lost 8 bases, J lost 0 bases, and 8 bases lay in between.

V usage is TRBV28 and J usage is TRBJ1-5; possible D gene TRBD1, 6 bases. The CDR3 runs 14 residues. Between the trimmed V and J ends, which lost 6 bases and 3 bases, there was a span of 12 bases. Germline CDR1 and CDR2: MDHEN and SYDVKM. This CDR3 is CASREGGANQPQHF. CDR3 sequence (DNA): TGTGCCAGCAGGGAGGGGGGGGCCAATCAGCCCCAGCATTTT.

The chain carries TRBV19 and TRBJ2-2; a weak D match, TRBD2 (5 bases). The germline V gene has CDR1 LNHDA and CDR2 SQIVND (reference sequence). The CDR3 sequence is 17 residues long. V lost 3 bases and J 2 bases, leaving 16 bases between the germline ends. CDR3 sequence: CASSITRRYKNTGELFF. CDR3 bases: TGTGCCAGTAGTATTACTAGACGATATAAAAACACCGGGGAGCTGTTTTTT.

V is TRBV11-1 and J is TRBJ2-1, with 9 bases that match TRBD1. The CDR3 loop spans 16 amino acids. J gave up 8 bases and V 3 bases, and 11 bases lay outside the gene matches. Germline lookup yields CDR1 SGHAT and CDR2 FQDESV (reference sequence). The CDR3 protein is CASSFRPGQGLDEQFF. The DNA of the CDR3 is TGTGCCAGCAGCTTCCGGCCGGGACAGGGTTTGGATGAGCAGTTCTTC.

V gene TRBV7-9 combines with J gene TRBJ2-7; D gene uncertain. The V end lost 1 base, the J end lost 0 bases, and 10 bases lay between the germline ends. The CDR3 length is 15 residues. Looked up from germline, CDR1 is SEHNR and CDR2 is FQNEAQ (reference sequence). The CDR3: CASSLGWGNSYEQYF. DNA for the CDR3: TGTGCCAGCAGCTTAGGCTGGGGAAACTCCTACGAGCAGTACTTC.

This chain joins TRBV10-2 and TRBJ1-6, with 7 nucleotides matching TRBD1. The CDR3 extends over 14 amino acids. After removal of 4 bases from V and 5 bases from J, the junction contained 2 bases not matched to a gene. The germline V gene encodes CDR1 WSHSY and CDR2 SAAADI. The CDR3: CASSAGTDNSPLHF. CDR3 sequence (DNA): TGCGCCAGCAGTGCCGGGACAGATAATTCACCCCTCCACTTT.

Points on this clone: Within the sample, other DNA sequences also encode this same CDR3. The chain links TRBV7-9 to TRBJ2-1, with unresolved D. The CDR3 runs to 13 residues. Germline V gene data show CDR1 as SEHNR and CDR2 as FQNEAQ (reference sequence). V was trimmed by 0 bases and J by 6 bases, leaving 6 bases between them. The CDR3 coding sequence is TGTGCCAGCAGCTTAGCCCCCGGCAATGAGCAGTTCTTC. This encodes CASSLAPGNEQFF.

This chain links TRBV27 with TRBJ2-5; D not resolved. Germline V CDR1 and CDR2: MNHEY, SMNVEV (reference sequence). The CDR3 totals 10 residues. With 9 bases removed from V and 3 bases from J, the gap between germline ends came to 5 bases. CDR3 in DNA: TGTGCCAGGTCGGAAGAGACCCAGTACTTC. Protein sequence: CARSEETQYF.

As for this clone: The same CDR3 arises from other DNA sequences in this sample as well. This chain uses TRBV7-3 with TRBJ2-5, with D unresolved. V shed 1 base and J shed 5 bases, with 8 bases lying between them. Germline V CDR1 and CDR2: SGHTA, FQGTGA. This CDR3 has 13 residues. The CDR3 here is CASSLSPGETQYF. Here the CDR3 DNA reads TGTGCCAGCAGCTTAAGTCCCGGGGAGACCCAGTACTTC. The full variable domain, with the rest looked up from reference TRBV7-3 and TRBJ2-5, is GAGVSQTPSNKVTEKGKYVELRCDPISGHTALYWYRQSLGQGPEFLIYFQGTGAADDSGLPNDRFFAVRPEGSVSTLKIQRTERGDSAVYLCASSLSPGETQYFGPGTRLLVL.

Concerning this clone: The sample carries other DNA sequences with the same CDR3. The chain's CDR3 is CASSPSGGTDTQYF. CDR3 DNA: TGTGCCAGCAGCCCCTCGGGGGGCACAGATACGCAGTATTTT. The V call is TRBV7-3, the J call TRBJ2-3; perhaps TRBD2 as D (6 bases). Germline V gene sequence: CDR1 SGHTA, CDR2 FQGTGA. Deletions cut 5 bases from V and 1 base from J, with 10 bases between. There are 14 residues in the CDR3.

A remark on this clone: At the DNA level, this CDR3 is encoded by other sequences in the same sample as well. The V and J genes are TRBV9 and TRBJ2-7; 7 bases are a match to TRBD2. Germline CDR1 is SGDLS and CDR2 is YYNGEE. J lost 6 bases, V lost 1 base, and 1 base had no gene match. The CDR3 runs 12 residues. Written as DNA, the CDR3 is TGTGCCAGCAGCGTAACGGGGGGCGAGCAGTACTTC. Translating gives CASSVTGGEQYF. The whole variable domain, remainder taken from reference TRBV9 and TRBJ2-7, is DSGVTQTPKHLITATGQRVTLRCSPRSGDLSVYWYQQSLDQGLQFLIQYYNGEERAKGNILERFSAQQFPDLHSELNLSSLELGDSALYFCASSVTGGEQYFGPGTRLTVT.

The chain employs TRBV5-1 and TRBJ2-3, with 10 bases aligning to TRBD2. The CDR3 has 16 amino acids. V was clipped by 4 bases and J by 5 bases; unmatched bases: 10. Germline CDR1 SGHRS, CDR2 YFSETQ. The CDR3 loop is CASSVTPSGSGDTQYF. The CDR3 DNA reads as TGCGCCAGCAGCGTGACGCCTAGCGGGAGTGGAGATACGCAGTATTTT. The variable domain in full, with the rest retrieved from reference TRBV5-1 and TRBJ2-3, is KAGVTQTPRYLIKTRGQQVTLSCSPISGHRSVSWYQQTPGQGLQFLFEYFSETQRNKGNFPGRFSGRQFSNSRSEMNVSTLELGDSALYLCASSVTPSGSGDTQYFGPGTRLTVL.